The sequence of this TCR beta chain was determined in a study of cytomegalovirus exposure and HLA in healthy donors. Study details: Tens of millions of unique TCRs from HLA-typed donors made up an early data release. General study findings and limits: The number of N-insertions in an Asian-associated ancestry cluster was reportedly below the approximately 700-donor mean in a later analysis. A later examination showed that TCR association rates differed by HLA locus, with DRB1 most and HLA-C fewest.

Primers: 60 Vbeta forward and 13 Jbeta reverse. Measured with immunoSEQ multiplex PCR; TCRdb has only the in-frame clones, and not every one. Among roughly 170,000 clones listed, around 80% were seen once. The CDR3 extends over 14 amino acids. Germline loops: CDR1 SGHTA, CDR2 FQGNSA. The V and J ends lost 7 bases and 7 bases respectively, with 16 bases between them. Regarding this clone: The target antigen is unknown.

The receptor's source is a man aged 25-45 years in good health and CMV-seropositive. Source material: PBMCs. This chain uses TRBV7-2 with TRBJ2-2, with D perhaps TRBD2 (6 bases). CDR3 sequence: CASTTGGAVGELFF. As DNA, the CDR3 is TGTGCCAGCACCACCGGAGGGGCGGTCGGGGAGCTGTTTTTT. Using reference TRBV7-2 and TRBJ2-2 for the parts outside the CDR3, the full variable domain is GAGVSQSPSNKVTEKGKDVELRCDPISGHTALYWYRQSLGQGLEFLIYFQGNSAPDKSGLPSDRFSAERTGGSVSTLTIQRTQQEDSAVYLCASTTGGAVGELFFGEGSRLTVL.